Listed here are 5 T cell receptor beta chains from one sample, sequenced in a study of blood T cell repertoires in COVID-19. Sequencing was performed with immunoSEQ multiplex PCR; in TCRdb, only in-frame clones are kept and a portion is missing. The data contain around 100,000 clones, approximately 90% of them seen just once; the ten biggest clones take up roughly 5%. Material: peripheral blood. Source of these receptors: a middle-aged man with acute or convalescent COVID-19.

CDR3 nucleotide sequence: TGCGCCAGCAGCTTGGTCCCAAGGGGTGGCTATGGCTACACCTTC. As protein: CASSLVPRGGYGYTF. The chain links TRBV5-1 to TRBJ1-2; D is perhaps TRBD1 (5 bases). The CDR3 has 15 amino acids. Trimming cost V 0 bases and J 4 bases, with 13 bases left between them. CDR1 is SGHRS and CDR2 is YFSETQ in the germline V gene.

The chain uses TRBV5-8 and TRBJ1-6, with D perhaps TRBD1 (6 bases). Germline V CDR1 and CDR2: SGHTS, YDEGEE. Deletions cut 3 bases from V and 4 bases from J, with 11 bases between. The CDR3 contains 15 residues. The CDR3 reads CASSSRGSYNSPLHF. Written as DNA, the CDR3 is TGTGCCAGCAGCTCCAGGGGTTCTTATAATTCACCCCTCCACTTT.

The chain combines TRBV18 with TRBJ2-5, with 8 positions matching TRBD1. The CDR3 has 19 amino acids. Trimming removed 6 bases from V and 4 bases from J; junction bases left unmatched: 22. Looked up from germline, CDR1 is KGHSH and CDR2 is LQKENI. CDR3 in DNA: TGTGCCAGCTCTCTCAGCGGGCAGGGGGCGACGGACAAGGTAGAGACCCAGTACTTC. Translating it yields CASSLSGQGATDKVETQYF. Combining the CDR3 with reference TRBV18 and TRBJ2-5 gives the whole variable domain NAGVMQNPRHLVRRRGQEARLRCSPMKGHSHVYWYRQLPEEGLKFMVYLQKENIIDESGMPKERFSAEFPKEGPSILRIQQVVRGDSAAYFCASSLSGQGATDKVETQYFGPGTRLLVL.

This sequence joins TRBV19 and TRBJ2-7, with 8 nucleotides matching TRBD1. With 9 bases clipped from V and 3 bases from J, the junction kept 10 bases outside the gene matches. This CDR3 is 14 amino acids long. Per the germline V gene, CDR1 is LNHDA and CDR2 is SQIVND (reference sequence). CDR3 amino acids: CASAVGQERYEQYF. DNA of the CDR3: TGTGCCAGCGCCGTGGGACAGGAGCGCTACGAGCAGTACTTC.

This chain links TRBV24-1 with TRBJ1-2, with D possibly matching TRBD1 (6 bases). CDR1 and CDR2 (germline): KGHDR, SFDVKD. The CDR3 has 17 amino acids. The germline V and J ends were trimmed by 3 bases and 3 bases, with 19 bases remaining between them. The CDR3 reads CATSDHPYRASDYGYTF. For the CDR3, the DNA is TGTGCCACCAGTGATCACCCATACAGGGCCTCAGACTATGGCTACACCTTC.